Shown below are 29 T cell receptor beta chains from a single sample sequenced in a study of T cell repertoires in ileal Crohn's disease. Only in-frame clones appear in the TCRdb table, and some are missing; sequencing was by immunoSEQ multiplex PCR. The sample consists of 14,000 or so clones, about three quarters of them appearing once. Sequencing was performed on ileal tissue. Every receptor here comes from an adult with Crohn's disease.

This clone turned up a few times. This rearrangement joins TRBV13 to TRBJ2-7; D is uncertain. The V gene's germline CDR1 is PRHDT and CDR2 FYEKMQ (reference sequence). The CDR3 loop spans 14 amino acids. Trimming shortened V by 3 bases and J by 5 bases, and 14 bases separated the two germline ends. This chain's CDR3 is CASSFSGRSHEQYF. The CDR3 coding sequence is TGTGCCAGCAGCTTTTCGGGTCGTAGCCACGAGCAGTACTTC.

This chain joins TRBV2 and TRBJ2-5; 8 bases are a match to TRBD2. Trimming removed 6 bases from V and 5 bases from J; junction bases left unmatched: 11. The germline CDR1 and CDR2 sequences are SNHLY and FYNNEI. The CDR3 runs to 15 residues. The CDR3 protein is CASRTGGPGIETQYF. For the CDR3, the DNA is TGTGCCAGCAGGACGGGGGGGCCGGGGATCGAGACCCAGTACTTC.

This chain joins TRBV5-4 and TRBJ1-1, with 10 bases lining up with TRBD1. Germline values: CDR1 SGHNT, CDR2 YYREEE (reference sequence). Trimming removed 4 bases from V and 3 bases from J; junction bases left unmatched: 3. This CDR3 comprises 14 residues. CDR3 DNA sequence: TGTGCCAGCAGCCGTGGACAGGGGGACACTGAAGCTTTCTTT. Its protein is CASSRGQGDTEAFF.

The chain has TRBV19 and TRBJ2-1, with 15 bases fitting TRBD2. The CDR3 spans 16 residues. The germline V gene encodes CDR1 LNHDA and CDR2 SQIVND (reference sequence). V gave up 6 bases and J gave up 10 bases; unmatched junction bases: 10. CDR3 protein: CASSRTSGGVVGEQFF. In nucleotides, the CDR3 is TGTGCCAGTAGCAGGACTAGCGGGGGGGTAGTGGGGGAGCAGTTCTTC.

The V and J genes are TRBV6-1 and TRBJ1-3; 9 bases match TRBD1. Trimming at V came to 8 bases and at J to 7 bases, leaving 6 bases not matched to a gene. The CDR3 is 13 residues long. The V gene's germline CDR1 is MNHNS and CDR2 SASEGT. CDR3: CASGETGGNTIYF. The CDR3 DNA is TGTGCCAGCGGGGAGACAGGGGGGAACACCATATATTTT.

V usage is TRBV5-4 and J usage is TRBJ1-2; a possible D gene is TRBD1 (5 bases). Germline CDR1 is SGHNT and CDR2 is YYREEE (reference sequence). Trimming cost V 4 bases and J 0 bases, with 16 bases left between them. The CDR3 is made up of 16 amino acids. The CDR3 DNA reads TGTGCCAGCAGCCCAACGCGACAGACCGCTAACTATGGCTACACCTTC. Amino acids: CASSPTRQTANYGYTF.

The chain couples TRBV6-1 to TRBJ2-2, with D possibly being TRBD1 (5 bases). The germline CDR1 and CDR2 sequences are MNHNS and SASEGT. The CDR3 loop spans 14 amino acids. Trimming shortened V by 1 base and J by 3 bases, and 6 bases separated the two germline ends. CDR3 coding DNA: TGTGCCAGCAGTGAAGGACAGTACACCGGGGAGCTGTTTTTT. This translates into CASSEGQYTGELFF.

The V and J genes are TRBV11-2 and TRBJ2-5; D is unclear. Germline V gene sequence: CDR1 SGHAT, CDR2 FQNNGV. The CDR3 runs to 12 residues. Trimming left V 3 bases short and J 5 bases short, with 7 bases between. The CDR3 reads CASSLAWETQYF. The DNA for the CDR3 is TGTGCCAGCAGCTTGGCTTGGGAGACCCAGTACTTC.

The gene calls are TRBV5-1 and TRBJ2-7, with D possibly being TRBD1 (5 bases). The germline gives CDR1 SGHRS, CDR2 YFSETQ. V shed 0 bases and J shed 4 bases, with 23 bases lying between them. The CDR3 loop spans 18 amino acids. Here the CDR3 reads CASSLASSGSGSVYEQYF. The CDR3, as DNA: TGCGCCAGCAGCTTGGCCAGTTCAGGGTCCGGATCGGTATACGAGCAGTACTTC.

This sequence joins TRBV28 and TRBJ2-7, with D maybe TRBD1 (6 bases). The CDR3 spans 17 residues. From germline, CDR1 is MDHEN and CDR2 SYDVKM. The V end was cut by 3 bases, the J end by 0 bases, with 18 bases between. DNA of the CDR3: TGTGCCAGCAGTTTTCCCCTGGGGGACACGAGCTCCTACGAGCAGTACTTC. It specifies CASSFPLGDTSSYEQYF.

This clone showed up just once. This rearrangement joins TRBV6-5 to TRBJ1-1; the D is unclear. CDR1 is MNHEY, CDR2 SVGAGI, per germline. V gave up 7 bases and J gave up 0 bases, with 9 bases separating them. This CDR3 region has 13 residues. CDR3 loop: CASTEGVNTEAFF. CDR3 sequence (DNA): TGTGCCAGCACCGAGGGAGTGAACACTGAAGCTTTCTTT.

The CDR3 region is CASSVDNGHPTDTQYF. CDR3 nucleotide sequence: TGTGCCAGCAGCGTAGATAACGGACACCCCACAGATACGCAGTATTTT. The rearrangement links TRBV9 to TRBJ2-3; tentatively, D is TRBD1 (5 bases). Germline loops: CDR1 SGDLS, CDR2 YYNGEE. V was clipped by 0 bases and J by 2 bases, with 13 bases between them. This CDR3 is 16 amino acids long.

The chain couples TRBV6-1 to TRBJ1-5, with a possible D match to TRBD1 (6 bases). The germline CDR1 and CDR2 sequences are MNHNS and SASEGT. Trimming pared 2 bases from V and 5 bases from J, leaving 16 bases between. The CDR3 sequence is 16 residues long. CDR3 residues: CASSEIGGASDQPQHF. CDR3 nucleotide sequence: TGTGCCAGCAGTGAAATAGGGGGGGCGAGTGATCAGCCCCAGCATTTT.

The rearrangement joins TRBV5-1 to TRBJ1-1, with a possible D match to TRBD1 (6 bases). V was shortened by 4 bases and J by 6 bases, with 16 bases between the two germline ends. CDR1 is SGHRS, CDR2 YFSETQ, per germline. The length of the CDR3 is 14 residues. The CDR3 DNA follows: TGCGCCAGCAGCCGGTTGAGTGGGGGCTCTGAAGCTTTCTTT. This gives the protein CASSRLSGGSEAFF.

The chain joins TRBV7-9 to TRBJ2-7; TRBD2 matches at 7 bases. Trimming cost V 5 bases and J 0 bases; bases outside gene matches: 7. Germline V gene data show CDR1 as SEHNR and CDR2 as FQNEAQ (reference sequence). The length of the CDR3 is 15 residues. This CDR3 reads CASSPLTGGSYEQYF. CDR3 DNA sequence: TGTGCCAGCAGCCCCTTGACGGGGGGCTCCTACGAGCAGTACTTC.

The chain couples TRBV19 to TRBJ2-6; no reliable D call. The CDR3 covers 16 residues. V was trimmed by 5 bases and J by 2 bases, leaving 13 bases between them. CDR1 is LNHDA and CDR2 is SQIVND in the germline V gene (reference sequence). The CDR3 is CASSAVKLTGANVLTF. CDR3 in DNA: TGTGCCAGTAGTGCGGTCAAGCTGACTGGGGCCAACGTCCTGACTTTC.

The chain joins TRBV7-9 to TRBJ1-1; D is ambiguous. In germline, CDR1 is SEHNR, CDR2 FQNEAQ (reference sequence). Between the trimmed V and J ends, which lost 5 bases and 8 bases, there was a span of 9 bases. The CDR3 extends over 11 amino acids. CDR3 amino acids: CASSRGREAFF. The CDR3 bases are TGTGCCAGCAGCCGTGGGAGGGAAGCTTTCTTT.

The chain is built from TRBV4-2 and TRBJ1-1, with a possible D match to TRBD1 (5 bases). The V end was cut by 0 bases, the J end by 1 base, with 9 bases between. There are 15 residues in the CDR3. Germline CDR1 reads LGHNA; CDR2 reads YNFKEQ. The CDR3 nucleotides are TGTGCCAGCAGCCAAGATCAGACAGAGAACACTGAAGCTTTCTTT. Encoded protein: CASSQDQTENTEAFF.

The chain employs TRBV4-1 and TRBJ1-4, with D perhaps TRBD1 (5 bases). This CDR3 comprises 16 residues. The germline gives CDR1 MGHRA, CDR2 YSYEKL. V lost 1 base and J 0 bases, leaving 9 bases between the germline ends. The CDR3 is CASSQAPGSTNEKLFF. In DNA, the CDR3 is TGCGCCAGCAGCCAAGCCCCAGGGTCAACTAATGAAAAACTGTTTTTT.

This sequence joins TRBV6-1 and TRBJ1-5; no clear D gene. The germline V and J ends were trimmed by 4 bases and 5 bases, with 9 bases remaining between them. The length of the CDR3 is 13 residues. Germline V gene lookup returns CDR1 MNHNS and CDR2 SASEGT. For the CDR3, the DNA is TGTGCCAGCAGTGGCCAGACATATCAGCCCCAGCATTTT. Translation gives CASSGQTYQPQHF.

V is TRBV4-1 and J is TRBJ2-7; TRBD1 might be the D (5 bases). The CDR3 has 14 residues. Looked up from germline, CDR1 is MGHRA and CDR2 is YSYEKL. Deletions cut 4 bases from V and 5 bases from J, with 15 bases between. The CDR3 protein is CASSPYSLTDEQYF. CDR3 DNA sequence: TGCGCCAGCAGCCCCTACTCGTTGACAGACGAGCAGTACTTC.

Judged by abundance, this clone is medium-sized. The chain employs TRBV27 and TRBJ2-7; D uncertain. Germline assignment: CDR1 MNHEY and CDR2 SMNVEV (reference sequence). Trimming removed 7 bases at V and 0 bases at J, with 10 bases between. The CDR3 covers 13 residues. CDR3 protein: CASMPGDSYEQYF. As DNA, the CDR3 is TGTGCCAGCATGCCAGGTGACTCCTACGAGCAGTACTTC.

This chain connects TRBV11-2 to TRBJ2-5; 8 bases line up with TRBD2. This CDR3 is 15 amino acids long. CDR1 is SGHAT and CDR2 is FQNNGV in the germline V gene. V gave up 0 bases and J gave up 5 bases; unmatched junction bases: 5. The CDR3 DNA is TGTGCCAGCAGCTTAGACCGGGGGGGCCGGGAGACCCAGTACTTC. Amino acid sequence: CASSLDRGGRETQYF.

The chain couples TRBV5-4 to TRBJ1-5; 8 bases agree with TRBD1. Per germline, CDR1 SGHNT and CDR2 YYREEE (reference sequence). This CDR3 is built from 15 residues. The V gene end was trimmed by 0 bases and the J gene end by 5 bases; junction bases not matched to a gene: 4. The CDR3 sequence is CASSLVGQAHQPQHF. The CDR3 DNA reads as TGTGCCAGCAGCTTGGTGGGACAGGCGCATCAGCCCCAGCATTTT.

The chain combines TRBV10-1 with TRBJ1-5, with 7 bases identical to TRBD1. CDR1 WNHNN and CDR2 SYGVQD come from the germline V gene (reference sequence). Unmatched junction bases numbered 8, after V lost 2 bases and J lost 1 base. This CDR3 is 17 amino acids long. Here the CDR3 DNA reads TGCGCCAGCAGTGAGCGGACAGGCCGAATCAGCAATCAGCCCCAGCATTTT. Translated, it gives CASSERTGRISNQPQHF.

J is TRBJ2-7 and V is TRBV7-2; no firm D call. CDR3 length: 15 residues. From germline, CDR1 is SGHTA and CDR2 FQGNSA. V gave up 5 bases and J gave up 0 bases, with 14 bases separating them. The CDR3 DNA reads as TGTGCCAGCAGCCCGACCGATCCTAGCTCCTACGAGCAGTACTTC. Amino acid sequence: CASSPTDPSSYEQYF.

The chain joins TRBV25-1 to TRBJ1-2; D is perhaps TRBD1 (6 bases). Germline assignment: CDR1 MGHDK and CDR2 SYGVNS. V was cut by 6 bases and J by 1 base, with 12 bases left in between. This CDR3 is 14 amino acids long. The CDR3 sequence is CASSKGQLNYGYTF. Here the CDR3 DNA reads TGTGCCAGCAGCAAGGGACAACTTAACTATGGCTACACCTTC.

The chain recombines TRBV29-1 with TRBJ2-7; 7 bases line up with TRBD1. The V segment lost 4 bases and the J segment 2 bases; nucleotides outside the gene matches: 11. Germline V gives CDR1 SQVTM, CDR2 ANQGSEA. The CDR3 sequence is 15 residues long. CDR3 nucleotides: TGCAGCGTTGGTTCGTACGGGACAGATGCCTACGAGCAGTACTTC. Translating it yields CSVGSYGTDAYEQYF.

The chain links TRBV7-9 to TRBJ1-4; perhaps TRBD1 as D (6 bases). The CDR3 is 14 residues long. Per germline, CDR1 SEHNR and CDR2 FQNEAQ (reference sequence). Trimming took off 4 bases at V and 7 bases at J, with 13 bases between the two ends. Here the CDR3 reads CASSSTGSGEKLFF. In nucleotides, the CDR3 is TGTGCCAGCAGCTCAACAGGGTCTGGTGAAAAACTGTTTTTT.